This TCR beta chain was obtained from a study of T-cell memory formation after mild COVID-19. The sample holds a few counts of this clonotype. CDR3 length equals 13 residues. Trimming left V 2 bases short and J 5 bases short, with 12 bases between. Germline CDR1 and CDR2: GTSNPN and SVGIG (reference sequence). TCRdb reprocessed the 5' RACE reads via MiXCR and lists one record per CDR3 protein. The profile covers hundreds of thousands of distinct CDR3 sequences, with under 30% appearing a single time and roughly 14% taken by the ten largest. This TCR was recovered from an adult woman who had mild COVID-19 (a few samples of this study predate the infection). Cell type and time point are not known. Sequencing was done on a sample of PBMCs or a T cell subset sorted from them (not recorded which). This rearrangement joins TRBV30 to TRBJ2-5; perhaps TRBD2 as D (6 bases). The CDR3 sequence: CAWSWGGPETQYF. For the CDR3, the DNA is TGTGCCTGGAGTTGGGGAGGACCGGAGACCCAGTACTTC.